The rows below give T cell receptor beta chains drawn from one sample of a study of blood T cell repertoires in COVID-19. The protocol was immunoSEQ multiplex PCR, while the TCRdb copy is restricted to in-frame clones and leaves out a portion. The table includes about 340,000 clones, more than 70% detected once. Sequencing was performed on peripheral blood. The origin of the receptors is a man aged 25-45 years with active or convalescent COVID-19. Each CDR3 is given with its conserved first and last residue. Fields, in order: V gene, J gene, D gene, clone size, CDR3 DNA, CDR3 protein. D genes are given only for firm matches. Not all rows give a size; the values are once, few, many and, for expanded clones, a class.

TRBV7-9	TRBJ1-3	TRBD1	-	TGTGCCAGCAGCTCGGACAGGGGTAGTGGAAACACCATATATTTT	CASSSDRGSGNTIYF
TRBV30	TRBJ1-1	-	-	TGTGCCTGGATGGGGGGGCCTGGGAACACTGAAGCTTTCTTT	CAWMGGPGNTEAFF
TRBV7-8	TRBJ2-1	TRBD2	-	TGTGCCAGCAGCTTAGGCGGGAGCGATGAGCAGTTCTTC	CASSLGGSDEQFF
TRBV5-1	TRBJ2-1	TRBD2	-	TGCGCCAGCAGCTTGGTAGCGGGATATGAGCAGTTCTTC	CASSLVAGYEQFF
TRBV6-5	TRBJ1-6	-	-	TGTGCCAGCAGTAGCGGCTCACCCCTCCACTTT	CASSSGSPLHF
TRBV7-3	TRBJ1-2	-	-	TGTGCCAGCAGCTTAACGCATGGGGGCGGCTACACCTTC	CASSLTHGGGYTF
TRBV5-4	TRBJ1-1	-	-	TGTGCCAGCAGCTTGCCCCACACCATAAACACTGAAGCTTTCTTT	CASSLPHTINTEAFF
TRBV29-1	TRBJ2-3	TRBD2	-	TGCAGCGTTAGTAGCGGGGGCACAGATACGCAGTATTTT	CSVSSGGTDTQYF
TRBV12-3/TRBV12-4	TRBJ2-7	-	-	TGTGCCAGCAGTCGTCTGGCTTACGAGCAGTACTTC	CASSRLAYEQYF
TRBV28	TRBJ2-7	TRBD1	few	TGTGCCAGCAGGCGAAAGGGGGCCCACGAGCAGTACTTC	CASRRKGAHEQYF
TRBV5-1	TRBJ2-1	-	-	TGCGCCAGCAGCATTGCGGGGAATGAGCAGTTCTTC	CASSIAGNEQFF
TRBV2	TRBJ1-4	TRBD1	-	TGTGCCAGCAGTGGGACAGGGAGAAATGAAAAACTGTTTTTT	CASSGTGRNEKLFF
TRBV19	TRBJ1-2	-	-	TGTGCCAGTAGTATCAAGGGAGGCCCTAACTATGGCTACACCTTC	CASSIKGGPNYGYTF
TRBV6-5	TRBJ2-7	-	few	TGTGCCAGCCGGAACGGGGAGGCGAACTACGAGCAGTACTTC	CASRNGEANYEQYF
TRBV19	TRBJ2-2	-	once	TGTGCCAGTAGTACTGACACGGTGGCCGGGGAGCTGTTTTTT	CASSTDTVAGELFF
TRBV28	TRBJ1-1	TRBD1	few	TGTGCCAGCAGGGCCGGGACAGGGAGGTTTGAAGCTTTCTTT	CASRAGTGRFEAFF
TRBV10-3	TRBJ2-2	TRBD2	-	TGTGCCATCAGTGTAGCAGCGGGAGGTGGTACCGGGGAGCTGTTTTTT	CAISVAAGGGTGELFF
TRBV7-3	TRBJ1-4	-	-	TGTGCCAGCAGCCCCTCTAATGAAAAACTGTTTTTT	CASSPSNEKLFF
TRBV25-1	TRBJ1-2	-	few	TGTGCCAGCAGTGAGGCCCGTGGCTACACCTTC	CASSEARGYTF
TRBV15	TRBJ2-3	TRBD2	-	TGTGCCACCAGCAGAGGGGCTAGCGGGACAGATACGCAGTATTTT	CATSRGASGTDTQYF
TRBV2	TRBJ2-5	TRBD1	-	TGTGCCAGCAGTGAGGGGACAGCTGGGGAGACCCAGTACTTC	CASSEGTAGETQYF
TRBV19	TRBJ1-2	-	-	TGTGCCAGTAGTATACACAGCCTTACGTCTAACTATGGCTACACCTTC	CASSIHSLTSNYGYTF
TRBV9	TRBJ1-1	-	few	TGTGCCAGCAGCGTTACAGGACAGCTTGACACTGAAGCTTTCTTT	CASSVTGQLDTEAFF
TRBV5-1	TRBJ1-1	-	-	TGCGCCAGCAGCTTGGTGCTCGGGGTTTGGACTGAAGCTTTCTTT	CASSLVLGVWTEAFF
TRBV11-2	TRBJ2-5	TRBD1	-	TGTGCCAGCAGCACGGGACAGAATGGAGAGACCCAGTACTTC	CASSTGQNGETQYF
TRBV19	TRBJ2-5	TRBD2	-	TGTGCCAGTAGTCCCCTTAGCGGGAGGGAGACCCAGTACTTC	CASSPLSGRETQYF
TRBV15	TRBJ1-1	-	few	TGTGCCACCAGCAGAGATGCGGGGGCCACTGAAGCTTTCTTT	CATSRDAGATEAFF
TRBV28	TRBJ2-1	TRBD2	-	TGTGCCAGCAGTGGGGGGGGCTCCTACAATGAGCAGTTCTTC	CASSGGGSYNEQFF
TRBV30	TRBJ1-2	-	-	TGTGCCTGGAGCAGGGGTCGGACGAACTATGGCTACACCTTC	CAWSRGRTNYGYTF
TRBV5-8	TRBJ2-2	-	-	TGTGCCAGCAGCCGGGACACCGGGGAGCTGTTTTTT	CASSRDTGELFF
TRBV28	TRBJ1-1	-	-	TGTGCCAGTGCCCCTACAGGGCCCACTGAAGCTTTCTTT	CASAPTGPTEAFF
TRBV11-2	TRBJ2-5	-	once	TGTGCCAGCAGCGGCGACAGGGAGGTAGAGACCCAGTACTTC	CASSGDREVETQYF
TRBV3-1/TRBV3-2	TRBJ2-1	TRBD2	-	TGTGCCAGCAGCGATCGAAAGCGGGGTCCCTACAATGAGCAGTTCTTC	CASSDRKRGPYNEQFF
TRBV5-5	TRBJ2-3	TRBD2	-	TGTGCCAGCAGCTTGAATGGGCGGGGGGGCACAGATACGCAGTATTTT	CASSLNGRGGTDTQYF
TRBV7-2	TRBJ1-1	-	-	TGTGCCAGCAGCTTAGGGGCAGGGAACACTGAAGCTTTCTTT	CASSLGAGNTEAFF
TRBV10-3	TRBJ2-1	TRBD1	-	TGTGCCATCAGTGATGGGACAGGGCGACGTGGGAGGCAGTTCTTC	CAISDGTGRRGRQFF